This TCR beta chain was sequenced in a study of brain T cells in children with intractable seizures. The study, taken as a whole, reports: Pre-surgery blood may have been undersampled, hiding some clones. Patients' HCMV serostatus was unknown; virus specificity rests on CDR3 similarity alone.

Sequencing was performed with immunoSEQ multiplex PCR; in TCRdb, only in-frame clones are kept and a portion is missing. The data contain 110,000 or so clones, roughly 94% of them singletons. This CDR3 is 15 amino acids long. V was pared by 2 bases and J by 4 bases, with 14 bases between. Germline V CDR1 and CDR2: KGHSH, LQKENI. About this clone: Its antigen remains unidentified.

Only cases whose brain tissue showed the highest T cell transcript signatures were sequenced. Pre-surgery treatment included at least one anti-epileptic drug. The material sequenced was peripheral blood, taken at surgery. The rearrangement links TRBV18 to TRBJ1-2; D not certain. This TCR was recovered from a boy under three years old with hemimegalencephaly and intractable seizures. The CDR3 is CASSPIERVGYGYTF. CDR3 coding DNA: TGTGCCAGCTCACCAATCGAACGGGTCGGCTATGGCTACACCTTC.